This TCR beta chain emerged from a study of blood T cells in healthy people across ages. Primed by a sample-barcoded 5' primer and a J-beta primer mix, a second PCR proceeded for about 6 to 12 cycles. TCRdb itself ran the 5' RACE reads through MiXCR, one entry per CDR3 protein. Of some 1,000,000 distinct CDR3 sequences detected, less than 25% appear once; the ten largest clones hold around 0.75%. This clonotype appeared a few times. Its antigen is currently unknown. Points from the study as a whole: Higher diversity and more naive CD4+ cells were features of long-lived donors, compared to aged donors. The fall in TCR beta diversity per million T cells was roughly linear with age.

This sample also appeared in a second study, on T cells of mothers and their children. That report adds: Slightly higher overlap, not significant, was seen in related mother-child pairs than in unrelated pairs.

The specimen was blood. This sequence was found in a girl aged 2-9 years in good health.

The CDR3 coding sequence is TGTGCCAGTAGTATAGCTCAAGCCTACGAGCAGTACTTC. Protein product: CASSIAQAYEQYF. This chain joins TRBV19 and TRBJ2-5; D remains unclear. The assigned J gene may be wrong: the sequence end matches TRBJ2-7 better. In germline, CDR1 is LNHDA, CDR2 SQIVND (reference sequence). CDR3 size: 13 residues.